A single sample gave rise to the 22 T cell receptor beta chains below, sequenced in a study of CD8+ T cells in alopecia areata. Isolated RNA was reverse transcribed into cDNA used as the sequencing template. Method: immunoSEQ multiplex PCR; TCRdb's copy keeps in-frame clones and lacks some. The profile shows 120,000 or so clones, over 60% of them singletons. Described treatment: oral pan-JAK inhibitor, 5-10 mg twice daily. The specimen comprised CD4+ T cells sorted from blood, sampled at week 4, from a patient treated with tofacitinib. All receptors come from a human donor with alopecia areata.

The rearrangement uses TRBV2 and TRBJ2-7; 8 positions match TRBD1. The CDR3 length is 13 residues. V shed 8 bases, J shed 3 bases, and the junction held 6 bases outside the gene matches. The germline V gene has CDR1 SNHLY and CDR2 FYNNEI. CDR3 sequence reads: CASDWDRNYEQYF. The CDR3 DNA is TGTGCCAGCGACTGGGACAGGAACTACGAGCAGTACTTC.

This clone was seen a few times. V gene TRBV5-6 combines with J gene TRBJ1-6, with D perhaps matching TRBD1 (5 bases). Per germline, CDR1 SGHDT and CDR2 YYEEEE. The CDR3 is 15 residues long. Trimming removed 0 bases from V and 7 bases from J, with 11 bases in between. The CDR3 sequence: CASSLVPQANSPLHF. The DNA for the CDR3 is TGTGCCAGCAGCTTGGTGCCACAGGCCAATTCACCCCTCCACTTT.

The chain recombines TRBV30 with TRBJ1-5; D is ambiguous. The CDR3 runs to 14 residues. Per the germline V gene, CDR1 is GTSNPN and CDR2 is SVGIG (reference sequence). V lost 2 bases and J lost 7, with 15 bases in between. Written as DNA, the CDR3 is TGTGCCTGGAGTCGAGCCCGGGAAGGACAGCCCCAGCATTTT. Its protein product is CAWSRAREGQPQHF.

The chain couples TRBV7-2 to TRBJ2-4; D not certain. Per germline, CDR1 SGHTA and CDR2 FQGNSA. The CDR3 consists of 13 residues. V was cut by 5 bases and J by 6 bases, with 11 bases left in between. As DNA, the CDR3 is TGTGCCAGCAGCCCAGGACGGACAAACATTCAGTACTTC. Its translation is CASSPGRTNIQYF.

The V and J genes are TRBV7-9 and TRBJ2-5; D gene unclear. This CDR3 is 14 amino acids long. V lost 6 bases to trimming and J lost 2 bases, with 13 bases between them. The germline V gene has CDR1 SEHNR and CDR2 FQNEAQ (reference sequence). The CDR3, as DNA: TGTGCCAGCAGATTATCGACAAAGCAAGAGACCCAGTACTTC. Encoded protein: CASRLSTKQETQYF.

The gene calls are TRBV5-4 and TRBJ1-2; D is ambiguous. Germline CDR1 is SGHNT and CDR2 is YYREEE (reference sequence). This CDR3 contains 12 residues. Trimming pared 4 bases from V and 8 bases from J, leaving 12 bases between. CDR3 sequence: CASSALGGGYTF. DNA for the CDR3: TGTGCCAGCAGCGCACTAGGAGGAGGCTACACCTTC.

The J gene is TRBJ2-3, the V gene TRBV4-2, with TRBD2 matching over 11 bases. Germline CDR1 reads LGHNA; CDR2 reads YNFKEQ. The CDR3 is made up of 16 amino acids. Trimming removed 3 bases from V and 4 bases from J; junction bases left unmatched: 6. The CDR3 DNA reads TGTGCCAGCAGCCATCCTAGCGGGGGGAGTCCAGATACGCAGTATTTT. It translates to CASSHPSGGSPDTQYF.

The gene calls are TRBV5-1 and TRBJ1-2; weak D call: TRBD1 (6 bases). The CDR3 consists of 13 residues. Looked up from germline, CDR1 is SGHRS and CDR2 is YFSETQ. V lost 4 bases to trimming and J lost 6 bases, with 13 bases between them. The CDR3 nucleotides are TGCGCCAGCAGCGTACAGGGTTACGATGGCTACACCTTC. Translation: CASSVQGYDGYTF.

The chain combines TRBV6-1 with TRBJ2-7; D may match TRBD1 or TRBD2 (5 bases each). Germline V gene data show CDR1 as MNHNS and CDR2 as SASEGT. This CDR3 region has 16 residues. V was trimmed by 0 bases and J by 2 bases, leaving 14 bases between them. Here the CDR3 reads CASSEAPGTVTYEQYF. The CDR3 bases are TGTGCCAGCAGTGAAGCCCCCGGGACGGTGACCTACGAGCAGTACTTC.

The rearrangement joins TRBV7-6 to TRBJ2-7, with no clear D. Germline CDR1 and CDR2: SGHVS and FNYEAQ. The CDR3 is made up of 11 amino acids. V lost 6 bases and J lost 4, with 7 bases in between. The CDR3 loop is CASRNGYEQYF. CDR3 bases: TGTGCCAGCAGAAACGGGTACGAGCAGTACTTC.

The gene calls are TRBV30 and TRBJ2-1; 9 bases match TRBD2. From germline, CDR1 is GTSNPN and CDR2 SVGIG (reference sequence). The J segment lost 7 bases and the V segment lost 0 bases, leaving 7 bases of the junction unmatched. This CDR3 spans 15 amino acids. This CDR3 reads CAWSVWLAGKNEQFF. The CDR3 nucleotides read TGTGCCTGGAGTGTATGGCTAGCGGGAAAAAATGAGCAGTTCTTC.

V usage is TRBV19 and J usage is TRBJ2-3; D gene unclear. CDR1 is LNHDA and CDR2 is SQIVND in the germline V gene (reference sequence). This CDR3 is 16 amino acids long. V lost 5 bases to trimming and J lost 1 base, with 16 bases between them. The CDR3 reads CASSPGRAAGTDTQYF. CDR3 in DNA: TGTGCCAGTAGTCCAGGACGGGCAGCCGGCACAGATACGCAGTATTTT.

J is TRBJ1-1 and V is TRBV30, with 8 positions matching TRBD1. This CDR3 contains 12 residues. Germline V lookup: CDR1 GTSNPN, CDR2 SVGIG (reference sequence). V lost 5 bases to trimming and J lost 4 bases; unmatched junction nucleotides: 3. Written as DNA, the CDR3 is TGTGCCTGGGAACAGGGGGTCACTGAAGCTTTCTTT. Protein product: CAWEQGVTEAFF.

The rearrangement joins TRBV6-6 to TRBJ1-2; D not resolved. The length of the CDR3 is 13 residues. V lost 2 bases and J 4 bases, leaving 8 bases between the germline ends. CDR1 and CDR2 (germline): MNHNY, SVGAGI (reference sequence). The CDR3 loop is CASSYPGIYGYTF. The CDR3 nucleotides are TGTGCCAGCAGTTACCCCGGAATCTATGGCTACACCTTC.

CDR3 in DNA: TGTGCCAGCAGTTTTATCGGGACTAGCGGTAAACAAGAGACCCAGTACTTC. Protein: CASSFIGTSGKQETQYF. The gene calls are TRBV27 and TRBJ2-5, with 11 bases that match TRBD2. The CDR3 is 17 residues long. J gave up 2 bases and V 3 bases, and 8 bases lay outside the gene matches. CDR1 and CDR2 from the germline V gene are MNHEY and SMNVEV (reference sequence).

The sample holds a few counts of this clone. The V and J genes are TRBV6-5 and TRBJ1-4, with D uncertain. The germline V gene has CDR1 MNHEY and CDR2 SVGAGI. The CDR3 length is 12 residues. The V and J ends lost 6 bases and 5 bases respectively, with 7 bases between them. CDR3 loop: CASRSANEKLFF. CDR3 DNA sequence: TGTGCCAGCAGATCAGCGAATGAAAAACTGTTTTTT.

The chain carries TRBV28 and TRBJ1-5; D remains unclear. The CDR3 extends over 12 amino acids. V lost 6 bases and J lost 0, with 3 bases in between. Germline loops: CDR1 MDHEN, CDR2 SYDVKM. The CDR3 region has the DNA TGTGCCAGCAGAGTTAGCAATCAGCCCCAGCATTTT. Translating gives CASRVSNQPQHF.

This clone was counted at least ten times. The chain recombines TRBV28 with TRBJ1-3, with D unclear. The CDR3 is made up of 13 amino acids. Germline-derived CDR1 and CDR2 are MDHEN and SYDVKM. V lost 6 bases to trimming and J lost 4 bases, with 10 bases between them. The CDR3 reads CASRSIVGNTIYF. CDR3 nucleotides: TGTGCCAGCAGAAGTATAGTGGGAAACACCATATATTTT.

This clone occurred a few times. The genes are TRBV7-2 and TRBJ2-1, with no clear D. This CDR3 has 11 amino acids. V was cut by 7 bases and J by 7 bases, with 8 bases left in between. Germline lookup yields CDR1 SGHTA and CDR2 FQGNSA. CDR3 coding DNA: TGTGCCAGCACTGGGTTAAATGAGCAGTTCTTC. It is translated as CASTGLNEQFF.

In DNA form, the CDR3 reads TGCAGCGTTCAAGGGCTCGAGACCCAGTACTTC. Residues: CSVQGLETQYF. The chain couples TRBV29-1 to TRBJ2-5; D call uncertain. The CDR3 is 11 residues long. V shed 5 bases and J shed 5 bases, with 9 bases lying between them. Germline CDR1 is SQVTM and CDR2 is ANQGSEA.

The table lists this clone with a few counts. The chain uses TRBV29-1 and TRBJ2-2; 7 bases agree with TRBD1. The V segment lost 7 bases and the J segment 4 bases; nucleotides outside the gene matches: 9. The CDR3 has 14 amino acids. Looked up from germline, CDR1 is SQVTM and CDR2 is ANQGSEA. Here the CDR3 DNA reads TGCAGCGGTCAGACAGGGTCAGGCACCGGGGAGCTGTTTTTT. It specifies CSGQTGSGTGELFF.

This chain uses TRBV10-3 with TRBJ2-5, with a tentative D call TRBD1 (6 bases). This CDR3 has 16 residues. Germline V gene lookup returns CDR1 ENHRY and CDR2 SYGVKD. Trimming took 0 bases from V and 2 from J, leaving 13 bases between them. CDR3 residues: CAISESRGLDQETQYF. The CDR3 region has the DNA TGTGCCATCAGTGAGTCCAGGGGCCTTGATCAAGAGACCCAGTACTTC.